This T cell receptor (beta chain) stems from a study of CXCR3-negative and CXCR3-positive naive CD8 T cells (dated by TCRdb to the late 2010s). About the full investigation: In total, about 130 million TRB reads were obtained, or roughly 1.5 +/- 0.3 million reads per library. Diversity and physicochemical repertoire analyses covered roughly eleven donors pooled from two independent experiments. For the TRBV-TRBJ cluster analysis, the naive subsets came from 5 donors, while the memory cells came from 3 donors.

The investigation overall reported the following: TRB CDR3s from CXCR3-positive naive cells showed higher hydrophobicity (lower Kidera factor 4), lower energy, and higher strength and volume indices than CXCR3-negative naive cells. Repertoire diversity was comparably high in both naive subsets but much lower in memory CD8+ T cells. TRBV-TRBJ usage was similar between naive CXCR3-negative and CXCR3-positive cells from the same donor, while memory cells showed distinct patterns. Because CXCR3 expression was partially decreased after cryopreservation, freshly isolated PBMCs were used for most assays. Because surface CD5, which has been linked to self-reactivity in mice, was comparable between naive subsets, TCR interaction strength was also inferred from TRB CDR3 physicochemical properties.

Sequencing was carried out with a NextSeq 550. The Human TCR Profiling Kit (MiLaboratory) was used to make UMI-labeled 5' RACE TRB cDNA libraries. The full amount of extracted RNA was used for cDNA synthesis, and the full amount of resulting cDNA was used for PCR amplification. Libraries were prepared in parallel using an identical number of PCR cycles. The authors' pipeline ran thus. With a requirement of at least two reads per UMI, MIGEC and MiXCR extracted about 50,000 +/- 10,000 unique UMI-labeled TRB cDNA molecules per library. On average, 40,000 +/- 10,000 functional in-frame TRB CDR3 nucleotide clonotypes lacking stop codons were found per library. Diversity metrics, including normalized Shannon-Wiener and Chao1, were computed in VDJtools after downsampling to 5000 UMI-labeled TRB molecules per sample. For the central five CDR3 residues, VDJtools calculated physicochemical properties weighted by clonotype size, namely interaction energy, strength, volume and Kidera factor 4. TCRdb reprocessed the public reads and reports one entry per CDR3 protein sequence, without DNA. What appears here as the V and J calls and clone size reflects TCRdb's work, not the paper's. Per the sample table, the count is about 40,000 distinct CDR3 sequences. The ten largest make up around 1.9% of the sample.

Each CD8+ T cell subset was flow-sorted in triplicate, with over 250,000 cells per subset placed directly into RLT lysis buffer. To keep memory contaminants out, a stringent definition of naive CD8+ T cells was applied: CD45RO-CCR7+CD27+CD95-. Using standard density gradient centrifugation, peripheral blood mononuclear cells were isolated from buffy coats. A FACSAria III was used to flow-sort naive CD8+ T cells into CXCR3-negative and CXCR3-positive populations. An RNeasy Mini Kit was used to extract total RNA from the sorted cells. On this clonotype: Its antigen specificity is not known.

From cysteine to phenylalanine, the CDR3 is 14 amino acids long. No coding sequence is recorded. CDR1 and CDR2 (LGHNA, YSLEER) derive from the germline V gene. Input material: naive CXCR3- CD8+ T cells from blood. The cell subset or site label corresponds to: CD45RO-CCR7+CD27+CD95- naive CD8+ T cells lacking CXCR3 (TNR3-). The receptor was derived from a human donor in good health. Some clones in this sample may be carry-over from other donors' samples. The chain uses TRBV4-3 and TRBJ2-7; TCRdb returns TRBD1, unconfirmable since there is no DNA. The CDR3 sequence is CASTPGTGTYEQYF.